Reported below is one T cell receptor beta chain. Its antigen is not known. This may arise from a read error, as a much more abundant clone is one base away. This sample was taken from a study of tumor-infiltrating lymphocytes in primary liver carcinoma. Whole-study context: Patients had primary liver carcinoma treated by surgical resection. Study-wide results and caveats: A significantly higher top-250-clone fraction was recorded for tumors than for blood (p = 0.039).

A primer in the constant region served to generate TCR beta cDNA from roughly 450 ng of total RNA. For TCR beta, libraries were produced by three nested multiplex PCR rounds using slightly modified ARM-PCR. Both of the initial two PCR rounds ran for about 11 cycles and employed TRBV1-TRBV30 forward primers alongside a C-beta reverse primer. TCRdb processed the multiplex PCR reads anew with MiXCR; each CDR3 protein has one entry. The sample contains 250,000 to 400,000 distinct CDR3 sequences, roughly 60% of which appear only once. CDR1 is MNHEY, CDR2 SVGEGT, per germline. The CDR3 loop spans 14 amino acids. The authors took blood RNA from unsorted whole blood and also extracted germline DNA.

Specimen: peripheral blood. The sequence was collected from a man aged 35 to 55 with primary liver carcinoma and hepatitis B virus infection. V gene TRBV6-2 or TRBV6-3 combines with J gene TRBJ2-1; D possibly corresponds to TRBD1 (6 bases). CDR3 loop: CASGRGLNHNEKFF. CDR3 coding DNA: TGTGCCAGCGGCAGGGGCCTAAATCACAATGAGAAGTTCTTC.